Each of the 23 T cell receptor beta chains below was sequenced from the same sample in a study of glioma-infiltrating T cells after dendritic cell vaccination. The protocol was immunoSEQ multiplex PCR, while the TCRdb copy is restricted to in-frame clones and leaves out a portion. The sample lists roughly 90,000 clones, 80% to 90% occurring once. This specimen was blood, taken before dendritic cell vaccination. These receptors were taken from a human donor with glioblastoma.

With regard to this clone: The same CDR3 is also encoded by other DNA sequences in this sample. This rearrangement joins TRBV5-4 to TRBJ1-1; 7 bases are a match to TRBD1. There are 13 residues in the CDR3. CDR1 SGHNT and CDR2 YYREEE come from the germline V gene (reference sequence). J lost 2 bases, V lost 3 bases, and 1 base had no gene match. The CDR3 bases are TGTGCCAGCAGCTGGGACAGAAACACTGAAGCTTTCTTT. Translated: CASSWDRNTEAFF.

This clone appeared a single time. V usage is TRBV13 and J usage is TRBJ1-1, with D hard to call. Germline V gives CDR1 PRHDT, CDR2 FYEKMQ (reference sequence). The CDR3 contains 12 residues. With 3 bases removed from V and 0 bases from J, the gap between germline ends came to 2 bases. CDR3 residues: CASSFLNTEAFF. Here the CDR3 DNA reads TGTGCCAGCAGCTTCTTGAACACTGAAGCTTTCTTT.

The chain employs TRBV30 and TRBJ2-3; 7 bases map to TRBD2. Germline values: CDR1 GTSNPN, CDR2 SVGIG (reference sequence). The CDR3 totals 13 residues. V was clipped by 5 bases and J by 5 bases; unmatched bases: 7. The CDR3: CAWRAGAVDTQYF. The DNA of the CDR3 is TGTGCCTGGCGGGCGGGAGCGGTAGATACGCAGTATTTT.

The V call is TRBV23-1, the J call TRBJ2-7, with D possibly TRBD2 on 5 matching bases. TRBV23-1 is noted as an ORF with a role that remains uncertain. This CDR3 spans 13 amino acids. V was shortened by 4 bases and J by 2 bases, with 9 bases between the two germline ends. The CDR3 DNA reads TGCGCCAGCAGTCCGGGGAAAACCTACGAGCAGTACTTC. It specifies CASSPGKTYEQYF.

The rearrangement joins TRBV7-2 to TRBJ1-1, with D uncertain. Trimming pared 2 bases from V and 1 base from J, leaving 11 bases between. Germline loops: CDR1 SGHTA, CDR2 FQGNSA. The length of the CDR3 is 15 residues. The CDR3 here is CASSLMFGKNTEAFF. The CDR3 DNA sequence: TGTGCCAGCAGCTTAATGTTCGGTAAGAACACTGAAGCTTTCTTT.

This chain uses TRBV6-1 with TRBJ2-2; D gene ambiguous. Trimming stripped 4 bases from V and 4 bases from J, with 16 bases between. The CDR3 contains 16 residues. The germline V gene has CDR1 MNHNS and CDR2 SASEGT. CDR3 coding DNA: TGTGCCAGCAGTGGCTTGAGCCCGAATCCCACCGGGGAGCTGTTTTTT. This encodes CASSGLSPNPTGELFF.

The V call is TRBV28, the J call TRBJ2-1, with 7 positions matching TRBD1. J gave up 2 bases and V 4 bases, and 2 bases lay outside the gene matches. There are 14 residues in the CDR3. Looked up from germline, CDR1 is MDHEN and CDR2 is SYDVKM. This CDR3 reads CASSSTGTYNEQFF. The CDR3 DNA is TGTGCCAGCAGTTCGACAGGGACCTACAATGAGCAGTTCTTC.

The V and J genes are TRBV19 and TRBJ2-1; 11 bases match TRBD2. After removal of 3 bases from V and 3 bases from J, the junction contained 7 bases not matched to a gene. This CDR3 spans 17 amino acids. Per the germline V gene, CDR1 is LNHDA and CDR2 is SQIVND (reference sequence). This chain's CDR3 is CASSIELAGVGYNEQFF. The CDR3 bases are TGTGCCAGTAGTATTGAACTAGCGGGAGTCGGCTACAATGAGCAGTTCTTC. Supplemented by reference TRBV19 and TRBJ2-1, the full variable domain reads DGGITQSPKYLFRKEGQNVTLSCEQNLNHDAMYWYRQDPGQGLRLIYYSQIVNDFQKGDIAEGYSVSREKKESFPLTVTSAQKNPTAFYLCASSIELAGVGYNEQFFGPGTRLTVL.

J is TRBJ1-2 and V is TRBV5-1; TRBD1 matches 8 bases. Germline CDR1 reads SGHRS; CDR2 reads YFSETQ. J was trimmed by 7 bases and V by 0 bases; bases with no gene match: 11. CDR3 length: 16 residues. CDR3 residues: CASSLANPGQVGGYTF. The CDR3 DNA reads TGCGCCAGCAGCTTGGCTAATCCGGGACAGGTTGGTGGCTACACCTTC.

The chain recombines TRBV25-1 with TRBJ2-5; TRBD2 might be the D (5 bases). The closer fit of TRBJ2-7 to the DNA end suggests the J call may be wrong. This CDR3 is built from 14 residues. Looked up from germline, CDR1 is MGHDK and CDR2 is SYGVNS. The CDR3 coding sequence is TGTGCCAGCAGTGAATCTGGACTCAGCTACGAGCAGTACTTC. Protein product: CASSESGLSYEQYF.

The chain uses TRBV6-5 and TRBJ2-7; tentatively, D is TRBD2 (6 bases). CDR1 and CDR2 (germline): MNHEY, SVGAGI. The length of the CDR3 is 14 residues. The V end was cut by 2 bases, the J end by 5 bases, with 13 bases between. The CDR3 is CASSYVAEGHEQYF. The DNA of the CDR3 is TGTGCCAGCAGTTACGTAGCGGAAGGCCACGAGCAGTACTTC.

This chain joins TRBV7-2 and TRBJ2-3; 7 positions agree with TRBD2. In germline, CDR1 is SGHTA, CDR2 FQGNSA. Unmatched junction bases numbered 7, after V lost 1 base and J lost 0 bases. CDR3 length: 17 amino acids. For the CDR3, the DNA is TGTGCCAGCAGCTTAGGGTCTCGGGGAGGGAGCACAGATACGCAGTATTTT. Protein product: CASSLGSRGGSTDTQYF.

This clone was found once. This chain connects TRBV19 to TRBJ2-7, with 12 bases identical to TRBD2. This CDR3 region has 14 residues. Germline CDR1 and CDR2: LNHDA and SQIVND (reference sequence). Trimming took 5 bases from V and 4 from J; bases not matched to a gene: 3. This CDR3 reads CASSAGTSGYEQYF. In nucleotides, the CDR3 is TGTGCCAGTAGTGCCGGGACTAGCGGGTACGAGCAGTACTTC.

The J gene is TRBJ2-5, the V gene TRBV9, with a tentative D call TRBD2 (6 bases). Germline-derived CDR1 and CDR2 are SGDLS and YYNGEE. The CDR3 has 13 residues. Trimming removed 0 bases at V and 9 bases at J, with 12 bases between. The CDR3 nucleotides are TGTGCCAGCAGCGTAGGGGGAGGCTCTTCCCAGTACTTC. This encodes CASSVGGGSSQYF.

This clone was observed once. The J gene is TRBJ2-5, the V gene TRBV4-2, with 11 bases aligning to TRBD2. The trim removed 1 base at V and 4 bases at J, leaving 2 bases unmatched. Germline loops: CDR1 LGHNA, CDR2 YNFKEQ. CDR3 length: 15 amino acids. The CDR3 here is CASSQAGTSGETQYF. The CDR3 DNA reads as TGTGCCAGCAGCCAAGCCGGGACTAGCGGAGAGACCCAGTACTTC.

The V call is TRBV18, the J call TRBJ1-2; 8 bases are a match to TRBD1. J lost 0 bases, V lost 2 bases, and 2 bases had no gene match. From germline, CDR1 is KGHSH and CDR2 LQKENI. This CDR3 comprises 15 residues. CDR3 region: CASSPTGGANYGYTF. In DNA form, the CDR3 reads TGTGCCAGCTCACCAACAGGGGGAGCTAACTATGGCTACACCTTC.

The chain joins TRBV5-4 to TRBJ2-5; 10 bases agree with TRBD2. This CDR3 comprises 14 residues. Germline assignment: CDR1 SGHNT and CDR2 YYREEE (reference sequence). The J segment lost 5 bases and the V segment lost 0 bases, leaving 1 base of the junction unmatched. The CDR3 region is CASSLASGGETQYF. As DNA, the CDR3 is TGTGCCAGCAGCTTGGCTAGCGGGGGTGAGACCCAGTACTTC.

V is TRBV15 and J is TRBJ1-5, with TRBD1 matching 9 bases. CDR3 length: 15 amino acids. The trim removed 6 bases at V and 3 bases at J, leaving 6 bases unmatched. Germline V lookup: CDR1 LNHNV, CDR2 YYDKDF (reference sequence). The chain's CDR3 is CATRETGGINQPQHF. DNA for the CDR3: TGTGCCACCAGGGAGACAGGGGGTATCAATCAGCCCCAGCATTTT.

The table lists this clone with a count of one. CDR3 DNA sequence: TGTGCCATTGGGGACAGGGACTTTTATGGCTACACCTTC. Translation: CAIGDRDFYGYTF. The chain links TRBV19 to TRBJ1-2, with TRBD1 identical over 9 bases. The V segment lost 10 bases and the J segment 5 bases; nucleotides outside the gene matches: 8. The CDR3 runs 13 residues. Germline V gives CDR1 LNHDA, CDR2 SQIVND (reference sequence).

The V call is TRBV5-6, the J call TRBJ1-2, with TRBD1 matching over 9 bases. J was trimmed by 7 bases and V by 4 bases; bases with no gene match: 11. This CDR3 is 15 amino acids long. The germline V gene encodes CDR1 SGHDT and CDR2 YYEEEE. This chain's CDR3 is CASSPTPGTGSGYTF. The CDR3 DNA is TGTGCCAGCAGCCCTACCCCCGGGACAGGGAGTGGCTACACCTTC.

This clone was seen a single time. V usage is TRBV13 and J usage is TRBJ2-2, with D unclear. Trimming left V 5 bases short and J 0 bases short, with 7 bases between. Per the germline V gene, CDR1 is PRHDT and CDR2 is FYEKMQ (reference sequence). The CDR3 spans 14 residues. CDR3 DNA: TGTGCCAGCAGCCCCTCCCCGAACACCGGGGAGCTGTTTTTT. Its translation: CASSPSPNTGELFF.

CDR3 sequence reads: CASAGQGFSEQFF. CDR3 coding DNA: TGTGCCAGCGCGGGACAGGGGTTCTCTGAGCAGTTCTTC. The gene calls are TRBV7-3 and TRBJ2-1, with TRBD1 matching over 10 bases. Germline lookup yields CDR1 SGHTA and CDR2 FQGTGA. V trimming: 8 bases; J trimming: 9 bases; junction bases outside the gene matches: 7. The CDR3 is made up of 13 amino acids. The full variable domain, rest sourced from reference TRBV7-3 and TRBJ2-1, is GAGVSQTPSNKVTEKGKYVELRCDPISGHTALYWYRQSLGQGPEFLIYFQGTGAADDSGLPNDRFFAVRPEGSVSTLKIQRTERGDSAVYLCASAGQGFSEQFFGPGTRLTVL.

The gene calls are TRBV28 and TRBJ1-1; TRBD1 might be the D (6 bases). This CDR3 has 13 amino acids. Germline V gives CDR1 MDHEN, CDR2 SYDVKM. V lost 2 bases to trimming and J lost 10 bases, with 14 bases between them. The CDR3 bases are TGTGCCAGCAGTTTAGCGGGGGCCGATGTAGCTTTCTTT. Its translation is CASSLAGADVAFF. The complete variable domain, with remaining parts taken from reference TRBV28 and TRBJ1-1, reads DVKVTQSSRYLVKRTGEKVFLECVQDMDHENMFWYRQDPGLGLRLIYFSYDVKMKEKGDIPEGYSVSREKKERFSLILESASTNQTSMYLCASSLAGADVAFFGQGTRLTVV.